The entry that follows covers one T cell receptor beta chain sequence. The antigen is not known. The data stem from a study of cytotoxic CD8 clonotypes in ibrutinib-treated CLL. Study context: Response samples were drawn at a median of approximately 11 months of treatment, range 6 to 36. Sequencing produced an average of roughly 270,000 productive templates and approximately 100,000 productive rearrangements per sample.

V was cut by 0 bases and J by 1 base, with 7 bases left in between. The CDR3 is made up of 15 amino acids. CDR1 and CDR2 (germline): LNHNV, YYDKDF (reference sequence). Points from the study as a whole: While tracking circulating CD8+ T-cell counts, baseline clonality exceeded that of age-matched healthy donors. Sample timing was unmatched between remission and later-progressing patients; lymph nodes unstudied.

Method: immunoSEQ multiplex PCR; TCRdb's copy keeps in-frame clones and lacks some. The data show around 300,000 clones, approximately 80% seen once. The chain carries TRBV15 and TRBJ1-5; unclear D gene. The receptor was isolated from a human donor with chronic lymphocytic leukemia. Specimen: PBMCs, collected before ibrutinib treatment. CDR3: CATSRDPRSNQPQHF. The CDR3 bases are TGTGCCACCAGCAGAGACCCTAGGAGCAATCAGCCCCAGCATTTT. The whole variable domain, filled in from reference TRBV15 and TRBJ1-5, reads DAMVIQNPRYQVTQFGKPVTLSCSQTLNHNVMYWYQQKSSQAPKLLFHYYDKDFNNEADTPDNFQSRRPNTSFCFLDIRSPGLGDTAMYLCATSRDPRSNQPQHFGDGTRLSIL.